These 28 T cell receptor beta chains share one sample of origin, sequenced in a study of blood T cell repertoires in COVID-19 (dated by TCRdb to the early 2020s). Libraries were made using the immunoSEQ multiplex PCR assay. Sourced from immuneACCESS, this table was stored by TCRdb with only in-frame sequences that have V and J called. A share of the clones is absent; for the studies checked, an unresolved V gene accounts for under half, and the remainder has no known explanation. For this sample the table gives 200,000 to 300,000 clones, of which 84% were detected only once. Approximately 2% of the sample rests with the top ten. The sample was peripheral blood. These TCRs come from a middle-aged man who had recovered from COVID-19.

The chain couples TRBV6-6 to TRBJ2-5, with TRBD1 identical over 9 bases. V gave up 8 bases and J gave up 1 base; unmatched junction bases: 5. CDR3 length: 14 amino acids. The germline CDR1 and CDR2 sequences are MNHNY and SVGAGI (reference sequence). CDR3 DNA: TGTGCCAGCGTTAGGGGACAGGGCCAAGAGACCCAGTACTTC. Translating it yields CASVRGQGQETQYF.

This clone was detected once. This chain joins TRBV29-1 and TRBJ2-7, with TRBD1 matching 7 bases. Losses at the gene ends were 6 bases for V and 2 bases for J; bases not matched to a gene: 13. Germline V gene lookup returns CDR1 SQVTM and CDR2 ANQGSEA. CDR3 length: 15 residues. The CDR3 nucleotides are TGCAGCGTCCGAAAGGTAACAGGGGACCCCTACGAGCAGTACTTC. As protein: CSVRKVTGDPYEQYF.

The V and J genes are TRBV5-4 and TRBJ2-3; 7 positions agree with TRBD2. The CDR3 totals 14 residues. Germline trimming cut 4 bases from V and 2 bases from J; bases unmatched to any gene: 4. Germline V gene sequence: CDR1 SGHNT, CDR2 YYREEE (reference sequence). In DNA, the CDR3 is TGTGCCAGCAGCGGCGGGGGATACACAGATACGCAGTATTTT. Its translation: CASSGGGYTDTQYF.

This clone has just one count. The chain recombines TRBV5-6 with TRBJ2-7, with TRBD1 as a possible D gene (5 bases). The CDR3 loop spans 11 amino acids. CDR1 SGHDT and CDR2 YYEEEE come from the germline V gene. V lost 2 bases and J 7 bases, leaving 7 bases between the germline ends. In DNA form, the CDR3 reads TGTGCCAGCAGCTTCTCAGGGGAGCAGTACTTC. As protein: CASSFSGEQYF.

The CDR3 protein is CASQTGPGELFF. Here the CDR3 DNA reads TGTGCCAGCCAAACAGGGCCCGGGGAGCTGTTTTTT. The rearrangement links TRBV5-4 to TRBJ2-2; perhaps TRBD1 as D (6 bases). V lost 7 bases and J 6 bases, leaving 10 bases between the germline ends. The CDR3 is 12 amino acids. Germline V gene data show CDR1 as SGHNT and CDR2 as YYREEE (reference sequence). Full variable domain (outside the CDR3, taken from reference TRBV5-4 and TRBJ2-2): ETGVTQSPTHLIKTRGQQVTLRCSSQSGHNTVSWYQQALGQGPQFIFQYYREEENGRGNFPPRFSGLQFPNYSSELNVNALELDDSALYLCASQTGPGELFFGEGSRLTVL.

The V gene is TRBV19, the J gene TRBJ2-7; the match to TRBD2 covers 9 bases. The trim removed 6 bases at V and 0 bases at J, leaving 6 bases unmatched. The CDR3 loop spans 15 amino acids. From germline, CDR1 is LNHDA and CDR2 SQIVND (reference sequence). Written as DNA, the CDR3 is TGTGCCAGTAGAGAAAGCGGGAGGAGCTCCTACGAGCAGTACTTC. It encodes CASRESGRSSYEQYF.

The chain is built from TRBV7-9 and TRBJ2-7; 7 bases agree with TRBD1. The CDR3 covers 14 residues. V lost 3 bases and J lost 0; bases outside the gene matches: 2. Germline assignment: CDR1 SEHNR and CDR2 FQNEAQ (reference sequence). The CDR3 DNA reads TGTGCCAGCAGCTTGACAGGGAGCTCCTACGAGCAGTACTTC. Its protein product is CASSLTGSSYEQYF.

The chain carries TRBV7-8 and TRBJ1-2; D is uncertain. This CDR3 spans 13 amino acids. Per the germline V gene, CDR1 is SGHVS and CDR2 is FQNEAQ. The V end lost 4 bases, the J end lost 13 bases, and 19 bases lay between the germline ends. The CDR3 protein is CASSSPGRSAGTF. Written as DNA, the CDR3 is TGTGCCAGCAGCTCTCCCGGACGCTCGGCGGGCACCTTC. Drawing the rest from reference TRBV7-8 and TRBJ1-2, the complete variable domain is GAGVSQSPRYKVAKRGQDVALRCDPISGHVSLFWYQQALGQGPEFLTYFQNEAQLDKSGLPSDRFFAERPEGSVSTLKIQRTQQEDSAVYLCASSSPGRSAGTFGSGTRLTVV.

The CDR3 sequence is CASTRGPRNEQFF. The DNA for the CDR3 is TGTGCCAGCACTCGTGGCCCACGCAATGAGCAGTTCTTC. The chain is built from TRBV6-4 and TRBJ2-1; D not resolved. The CDR3 runs 13 residues. V gave up 7 bases and J gave up 6 bases, with 13 bases separating them. Germline lookup yields CDR1 MRHNA and CDR2 SNTAGT.

The chain is built from TRBV2 and TRBJ1-2, with a possible D match to TRBD1 (5 bases). The V and J ends lost 1 base and 2 bases respectively, with 11 bases between them. CDR1 and CDR2 from the germline V gene are SNHLY and FYNNEI. The CDR3 extends over 15 amino acids. CDR3 loop: CASSEELTANYGYTF. CDR3 nucleotide sequence: TGTGCCAGCAGTGAAGAGTTGACAGCAAACTATGGCTACACCTTC.

The CDR3 reads CASSLGLAVADTQYF. Here the CDR3 DNA reads TGTGCCAGCAGCTTAGGACTAGCGGTCGCAGATACGCAGTATTTT. The V gene is TRBV11-3, the J gene TRBJ2-3; 9 nucleotides match TRBD2. V dropped 1 base and J dropped 4; count of bases not matched to a gene: 3. The CDR3 consists of 15 residues. The germline CDR1 and CDR2 sequences are SGHNT and YENEEA.

CDR3 in DNA: TGTGCCAGCAGTTCCAGGACAGGGAACACTGAAGCTTTCTTT. Protein: CASSSRTGNTEAFF. The chain employs TRBV27 and TRBJ1-1; 7 bases match TRBD1. Germline assignment: CDR1 MNHEY and CDR2 SMNVEV (reference sequence). Germline trimming cut 4 bases from V and 1 base from J; bases unmatched to any gene: 3. This CDR3 is built from 14 residues.

The chain has TRBV6-5 and TRBJ1-1, with D possibly being TRBD1 (5 bases). Germline values: CDR1 MNHEY, CDR2 SVGAGI. This CDR3 spans 12 amino acids. Trimming took off 5 bases at V and 8 bases at J, with 12 bases between the two ends. As DNA, the CDR3 is TGTGCCAGCAGTACGGGGGAAAGGGAAGCTTTCTTT. Translation: CASSTGEREAFF.

The J gene is TRBJ2-5, the V gene TRBV10-3; TRBD2 is a possible D gene (6 bases). Trimming removed 0 bases from V and 13 bases from J, with 18 bases in between. Per germline, CDR1 ENHRY and CDR2 SYGVKD. There are 14 residues in the CDR3. CDR3 sequence reads: CAISESAGPVFWYF. CDR3 bases: TGTGCCATCAGTGAGTCCGCGGGGCCGGTTTTCTGGTACTTC.

This chain joins TRBV9 and TRBJ2-7; the D is unclear. Trimming took off 4 bases at V and 0 bases at J, with 11 bases between the two ends. CDR3 length: 14 residues. The germline V gene has CDR1 SGDLS and CDR2 YYNGEE. CDR3: CASSPGPDSYEQYF. The DNA for the CDR3 is TGTGCCAGCAGCCCGGGTCCAGACTCCTACGAGCAGTACTTC.

V is TRBV3-1 (or the pseudogene TRBV3-2) and J is TRBJ2-3; 8 nucleotides agree with TRBD1. V gave up 4 bases and J gave up 6 bases; unmatched junction bases: 12. Germline V gene lookup returns CDR1 LGHDT and CDR2 YNNKEL (reference sequence). CDR3 length: 16 residues. The CDR3 DNA follows: TGTGCCAGCAGCCGCGGCGACAGGGGTCGCTGGGATACGCAGTATTTT. This translates into CASSRGDRGRWDTQYF.

With regard to this clone: Distinct nucleotide sequences in the sample also encode this CDR3. The chain couples TRBV9 to TRBJ2-7; TRBD1 aligns across 8 bases. The CDR3 sequence is 13 residues long. Per the germline V gene, CDR1 is SGDLS and CDR2 is YYNGEE. The V and J ends lost 0 bases and 5 bases, in that order; junction bases with no gene match: 1. The CDR3 DNA sequence: TGTGCCAGCAGCGTAGGACAGGGGAACGAGCAGTACTTC. Translating it yields CASSVGQGNEQYF. The variable domain in full, with the rest retrieved from reference TRBV9 and TRBJ2-7, is DSGVTQTPKHLITATGQRVTLRCSPRSGDLSVYWYQQSLDQGLQFLIQYYNGEERAKGNILERFSAQQFPDLHSELNLSSLELGDSALYFCASSVGQGNEQYFGPGTRLTVT.

The V gene is TRBV4-1, the J gene TRBJ2-1, with D perhaps matching TRBD2 (5 bases). CDR1 MGHRA and CDR2 YSYEKL come from the germline V gene. The CDR3 is 17 residues long. Trimming removed 1 base from V and 4 bases from J, with 17 bases in between. CDR3 protein: CASSQGILVRVYNEQFF. CDR3 nucleotides: TGCGCCAGCAGCCAAGGGATACTAGTTAGGGTTTACAATGAGCAGTTCTTC.

This chain links TRBV5-4 with TRBJ2-1, with TRBD2 matching over 13 bases. Germline trimming cut 2 bases from V and 10 bases from J; bases unmatched to any gene: 9. The CDR3 is made up of 16 amino acids. Germline V gene data show CDR1 as SGHNT and CDR2 as YYREEE (reference sequence). CDR3 DNA sequence: TGTGCCAGCAGCTTCGGGACTAGCGGGAAAATTGGGGAGCAGTTCTTC. It yields the protein CASSFGTSGKIGEQFF.

The CDR3 DNA reads as TGTGCCAGCAGCTTCACAACAGGGTTCACTGAAGCTTTCTTT. It is translated as CASSFTTGFTEAFF. The J gene is TRBJ1-1, the V gene TRBV6-5; possibly TRBD1 for D (6 bases). Germline values: CDR1 MNHEY, CDR2 SVGAGI. V was trimmed by 6 bases and J by 4 bases, leaving 15 bases between them. The CDR3 is 14 residues long.

This sequence joins TRBV27 and TRBJ1-4; 7 bases are a match to TRBD1. The length of the CDR3 is 15 residues. Germline CDR1 and CDR2: MNHEY and SMNVEV (reference sequence). After removal of 6 bases from V and 5 bases from J, the junction contained 9 bases not matched to a gene. The CDR3 sequence is CASSPSGTDNEKLFF. CDR3 DNA: TGTGCCAGCAGCCCCTCGGGGACAGACAATGAAAAACTGTTTTTT.

The chain is built from TRBV2 and TRBJ1-4, with D unclear. V was trimmed by 3 bases and J by 7 bases, leaving 12 bases between them. The CDR3 sequence is 14 residues long. The germline gives CDR1 SNHLY, CDR2 FYNNEI. The CDR3, as DNA: TGTGCCAGCAGTGAGTGGGCCCTCGGTGAAAAACTGTTTTTT. Translating gives CASSEWALGEKLFF.

The chain combines TRBV6-2 or TRBV6-3 with TRBJ2-7, with 7 bases lining up with TRBD2. The length of the CDR3 is 13 residues. Germline V gene sequence: CDR1 MNHEY, CDR2 SVGEGT. Germline trimming cut 5 bases from V and 2 bases from J; bases unmatched to any gene: 3. CDR3 sequence (DNA): TGTGCCAGCAGTCGTGGACTAGCCTACGAGCAGTACTTC. It is translated as CASSRGLAYEQYF.

The chain is built from TRBV29-1 and TRBJ1-4; D gene ambiguous. This CDR3 comprises 13 residues. CDR1 SQVTM and CDR2 ANQGSEA come from the germline V gene. The V and J ends lost 7 bases and 5 bases respectively, with 14 bases between them. The CDR3 nucleotides read TGCAGCGCGTTGAGAAACCTAAATGAAAAACTGTTTTTT. Translated, it gives CSALRNLNEKLFF.

The chain uses TRBV7-8 and TRBJ1-4; perhaps TRBD1 as D (5 bases). CDR1 SGHVS and CDR2 FQNEAQ come from the germline V gene. CDR3 length equals 17 residues. V shed 5 bases and J shed 1 base, with 17 bases lying between them. The CDR3 reads CASSRPPGRGTNEKLFF. The CDR3 DNA reads as TGTGCCAGCAGCCGCCCCCCGGGGAGGGGAACTAATGAAAAACTGTTTTTT.

V usage is TRBV7-8 and J usage is TRBJ2-3, with D perhaps TRBD1 (6 bases). CDR3 length equals 13 residues. The V and J ends lost 4 bases and 7 bases respectively, with 12 bases between them. Germline V CDR1 and CDR2: SGHVS, FQNEAQ. CDR3 in amino acids: CASSSPGQNTQYF. The CDR3 DNA sequence: TGTGCCAGCAGCTCCCCAGGACAGAATACGCAGTATTTT.

A single count supports this clone. This sequence joins TRBV5-1 and TRBJ2-3; 10 nucleotides line up with TRBD2. The CDR3 contains 16 residues. Germline V lookup: CDR1 SGHRS, CDR2 YFSETQ. V was clipped by 3 bases and J by 3 bases; unmatched bases: 7. The CDR3 DNA sequence: TGCGCCAGCAGCTCCAAGCGGGGGGGCCGGACAGATACGCAGTATTTT. This gives the protein CASSSKRGGRTDTQYF. The whole variable domain, remainder taken from reference TRBV5-1 and TRBJ2-3, is KAGVTQTPRYLIKTRGQQVTLSCSPISGHRSVSWYQQTPGQGLQFLFEYFSETQRNKGNFPGRFSGRQFSNSRSEMNVSTLELGDSALYLCASSSKRGGRTDTQYFGPGTRLTVL.

The chain uses TRBV7-2 and TRBJ1-1, with TRBD1 matching 9 bases. Germline V gene data show CDR1 as SGHTA and CDR2 as FQGNSA. Losses at the gene ends were 3 bases for V and 6 bases for J; bases not matched to a gene: 2. This CDR3 spans 13 amino acids. The CDR3 here is CASSLDRGAEAFF. In DNA, the CDR3 is TGTGCCAGCAGCTTGGACAGGGGCGCTGAAGCTTTCTTT.